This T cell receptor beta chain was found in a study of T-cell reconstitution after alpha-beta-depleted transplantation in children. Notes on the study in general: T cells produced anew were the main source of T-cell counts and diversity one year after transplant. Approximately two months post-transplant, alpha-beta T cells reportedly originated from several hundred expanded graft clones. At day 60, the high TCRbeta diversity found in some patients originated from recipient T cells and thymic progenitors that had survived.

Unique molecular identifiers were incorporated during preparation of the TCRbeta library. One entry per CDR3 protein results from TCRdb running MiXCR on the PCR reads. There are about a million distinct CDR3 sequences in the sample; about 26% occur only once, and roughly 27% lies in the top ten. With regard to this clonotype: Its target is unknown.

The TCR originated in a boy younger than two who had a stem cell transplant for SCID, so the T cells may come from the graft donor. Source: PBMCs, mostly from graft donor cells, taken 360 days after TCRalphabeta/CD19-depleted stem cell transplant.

CDR3 sequence reads: CASSRAGHYNEQFF. CDR3 in DNA: TGTGCCAGCAGCAGGGCAGGCCACTACAATGAGCAGTTCTTC. J is TRBJ2-1 and V is TRBV7-2; D gene unclear. V was shortened by 5 bases and J by 3 bases, with 11 bases between the two germline ends. Germline values: CDR1 SGHTA, CDR2 FQGNSA. The length of the CDR3 is 14 residues. The full variable domain, its missing parts supplied by reference TRBV7-2 and TRBJ2-1, is GAGVSQSPSNKVTEKGKDVELRCDPISGHTALYWYRQSLGQGLEFLIYFQGNSAPDKSGLPSDRFSAERTGGSVSTLTIQRTQQEDSAVYLCASSRAGHYNEQFFGPGTRLTVL.